One sample yielded the 10 T cell receptor beta chains listed below, sequenced in a study of blood T cell repertoires in COVID-19. Clones were read by immunoSEQ multiplex PCR, and TCRdb kept only the in-frame ones, dropping some. The sample lists fewer than 250,000 clones; more than 75% were seen once. Specimen: PBMCs or T cells enriched from blood (not recorded which). These receptors were obtained from a woman between 50 and 59 years old who had recovered from COVID-19.

The chain carries TRBV7-9 and TRBJ1-2; D gene ambiguous. The CDR3 runs to 12 residues. The germline CDR1 and CDR2 sequences are SEHNR and FQNEAQ (reference sequence). The ends were cut back, 2 bases at V and 1 base at J, with 2 bases in the middle. DNA for the CDR3: TGTGCCAGCAGCTTATATAACTATGGCTACACCTTC. It yields the protein CASSLYNYGYTF.

The rearrangement uses TRBV5-1 and TRBJ1-2; possibly TRBD1 for D (5 bases). Germline assignment: CDR1 SGHRS and CDR2 YFSETQ. Trimming removed 0 bases at V and 6 bases at J, with 12 bases between. The CDR3 extends over 14 amino acids. CDR3 coding DNA: TGCGCCAGCAGCTTGGCAGCAGGGTCGGATGGCTACACCTTC. It codes for CASSLAAGSDGYTF.

The chain uses TRBV4-3 and TRBJ1-5; 7 nucleotides line up with TRBD1. The CDR3 length is 15 residues. From germline, CDR1 is LGHNA and CDR2 YSLEER. The V gene end was trimmed by 4 bases and the J gene end by 0 bases; junction bases not matched to a gene: 3. The CDR3, as DNA: TGCGCCAGCAGCCCATACAGGGGTAGCAATCAGCCCCAGCATTTT. This translates into CASSPYRGSNQPQHF.

The chain uses TRBV10-1 and TRBJ1-6; perhaps TRBD1 as D (6 bases). The CDR3 runs 19 residues. V was clipped by 7 bases and J by 0 bases, with 22 bases between them. In germline, CDR1 is WNHNN, CDR2 SYGVQD (reference sequence). The chain's CDR3 is CASTKLLTGSSSYNSPLHF. In DNA form, the CDR3 reads TGCGCCAGCACCAAGCTACTTACAGGGTCAAGCTCCTATAATTCACCCCTCCACTTT.

J is TRBJ2-7 and V is TRBV28; D gene unclear. This CDR3 contains 17 residues. The V end was cut by 4 bases, the J end by 0 bases, with 19 bases between. CDR1 and CDR2 from the germline V gene are MDHEN and SYDVKM. In DNA form, the CDR3 reads TGTGCCAGCAGTTCGACCTACAGTCCGCCGCCCTCCTACGAGCAGTACTTC. As protein: CASSSTYSPPPSYEQYF.

This clone was observed a single time. V and J are TRBV5-1 and TRBJ2-1; no clear D gene. Germline values: CDR1 SGHRS, CDR2 YFSETQ. The CDR3 consists of 13 residues. The V end was cut by 0 bases, the J end by 13 bases, with 14 bases between. CDR3 protein: CASSLDLGTLQFF. CDR3 sequence (DNA): TGCGCCAGCAGCTTGGACTTGGGCACTCTACAGTTCTTC.

This clone was seen a single time. V usage is TRBV27 and J usage is TRBJ2-2; no clear D. The germline V gene has CDR1 MNHEY and CDR2 SMNVEV (reference sequence). The length of the CDR3 is 12 residues. V was clipped by 5 bases and J by 7 bases, with 8 bases between them. The CDR3 loop reads CASSPNFGELFF. In DNA form, the CDR3 reads TGTGCCAGCAGTCCGAACTTCGGGGAGCTGTTTTTT.

With regard to this clone: Other DNA sequences in the same sample also yield this CDR3. The V gene is TRBV4-3, the J gene TRBJ2-5; D gene uncertain. CDR1 is LGHNA and CDR2 is YSLEER in the germline V gene. The CDR3 is 15 residues long. Between the trimmed V and J ends, which lost 0 bases and 2 bases, there was a span of 10 bases. The CDR3 bases are TGCGCCAGCAGCCAAGATCCGACACGGCAAGAGACCCAGTACTTC. Amino acids: CASSQDPTRQETQYF.

This clone was seen a single time. The chain has TRBV9 and TRBJ2-1; possible D gene TRBD2, 7 bases. The V end lost 2 bases, the J end lost 0 bases, and 12 bases lay between the germline ends. Germline CDR1 SGDLS, CDR2 YYNGEE. The CDR3 runs 16 residues. CDR3 nucleotide sequence: TGTGCCAGCAGCGTCGGGGGGCCGGGCTCCTACAATGAGCAGTTCTTC. It specifies CASSVGGPGSYNEQFF. The full variable domain, with the rest looked up from reference TRBV9 and TRBJ2-1, is DSGVTQTPKHLITATGQRVTLRCSPRSGDLSVYWYQQSLDQGLQFLIQYYNGEERAKGNILERFSAQQFPDLHSELNLSSLELGDSALYFCASSVGGPGSYNEQFFGPGTRLTVL.

The chain uses TRBV7-2 and TRBJ1-5; D is uncertain. The germline V gene has CDR1 SGHTA and CDR2 FQGNSA. The CDR3 loop spans 13 amino acids. The V end was cut by 5 bases, the J end by 7 bases, with 12 bases between. The chain's CDR3 is CASSLGPRQPQHF. CDR3 sequence (DNA): TGTGCCAGCAGCCTAGGGCCCCGCCAGCCCCAGCATTTT.